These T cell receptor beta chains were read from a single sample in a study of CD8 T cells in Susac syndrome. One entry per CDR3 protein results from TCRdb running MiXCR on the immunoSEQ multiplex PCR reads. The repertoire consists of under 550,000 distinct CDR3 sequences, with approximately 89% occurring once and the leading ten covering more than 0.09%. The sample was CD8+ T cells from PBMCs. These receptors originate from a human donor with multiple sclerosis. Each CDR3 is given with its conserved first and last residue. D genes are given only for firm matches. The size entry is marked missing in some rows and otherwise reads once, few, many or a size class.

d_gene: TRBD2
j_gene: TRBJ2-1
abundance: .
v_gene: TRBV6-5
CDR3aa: CASSFGLAGGNYNEQFF
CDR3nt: TGTGCCAGCAGTTTCGGACTAGCGGGAGGGAACTACAATGAGCAGTTCTTC

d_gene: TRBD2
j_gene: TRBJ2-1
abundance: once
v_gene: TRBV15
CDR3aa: CATSRVSSGGLNEQFF
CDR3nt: TGTGCCACCAGCAGAGTCAGTAGCGGGGGGCTCAATGAGCAGTTCTTC

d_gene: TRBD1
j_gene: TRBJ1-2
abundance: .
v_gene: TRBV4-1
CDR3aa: CASSHEGQGAFYGYTF
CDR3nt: TGCGCCAGCAGCCACGAGGGACAGGGGGCTTTCTATGGCTACACCTTC

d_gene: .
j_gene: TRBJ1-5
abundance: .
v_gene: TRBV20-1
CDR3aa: CSARAGRRDYSNQPQHF
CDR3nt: TGCAGTGCTAGAGCCGGGCGGAGGGATTATAGCAATCAGCCCCAGCATTTT

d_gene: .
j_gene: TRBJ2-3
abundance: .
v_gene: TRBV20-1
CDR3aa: CSARLPRRQALTTDTQYF
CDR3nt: TGCAGTGCTAGATTACCTCGACGACAGGCCCTAACCACAGATACGCAGTATTTT

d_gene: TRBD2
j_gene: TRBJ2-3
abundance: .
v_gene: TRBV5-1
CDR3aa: CASSLAPGLAGADTQYF
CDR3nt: TGCGCCAGCAGCTTGGCCCCGGGGTTAGCGGGAGCAGATACGCAGTATTTT

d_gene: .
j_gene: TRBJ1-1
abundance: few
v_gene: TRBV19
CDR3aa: CASSTDTGNEAFF
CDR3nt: TGTGCCAGTAGTACCGACACGGGGAATGAAGCTTTCTTT

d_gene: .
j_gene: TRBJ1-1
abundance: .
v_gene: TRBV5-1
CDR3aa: CASSPGVGADTEAFF
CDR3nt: TGCGCCAGCAGCCCCGGGGTCGGGGCTGACACTGAAGCTTTCTTT

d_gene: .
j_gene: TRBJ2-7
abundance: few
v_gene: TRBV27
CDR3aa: CASSLSGFSYEQYF
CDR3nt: TGTGCCAGCAGTTTATCCGGGTTCTCCTACGAGCAGTACTTC

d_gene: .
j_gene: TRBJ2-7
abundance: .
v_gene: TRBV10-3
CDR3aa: CAIMDRNSYEQYF
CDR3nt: TGTGCCATCATGGACAGAAACTCCTACGAGCAGTACTTC

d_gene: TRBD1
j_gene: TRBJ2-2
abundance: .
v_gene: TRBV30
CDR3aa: CAWRIEGQGLKSGELFF
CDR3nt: TGTGCCTGGAGGATCGAGGGACAGGGCCTTAAGTCCGGGGAGCTGTTTTTT

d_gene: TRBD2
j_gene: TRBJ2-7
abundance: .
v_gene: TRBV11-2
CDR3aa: CASSFRPPWREGYEQYF
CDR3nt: TGTGCCAGCAGCTTTCGTCCCCCCTGGCGGGAGGGATACGAGCAGTACTTC

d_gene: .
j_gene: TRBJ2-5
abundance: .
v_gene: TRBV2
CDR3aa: CASSEGSLWSQETQYF
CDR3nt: TGTGCCAGCAGTGAAGGGAGTTTGTGGAGCCAAGAGACCCAGTACTTC

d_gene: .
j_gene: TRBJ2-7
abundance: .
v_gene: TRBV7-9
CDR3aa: CASSLKSSYEQYF
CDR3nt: TGTGCCAGCAGCTTAAAGAGCTCCTACGAGCAGTACTTC

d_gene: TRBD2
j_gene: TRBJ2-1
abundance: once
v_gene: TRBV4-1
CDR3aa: CASSQYGTSGEEQFF
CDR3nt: TGCGCCAGCAGCCAATATGGGACTAGCGGGGAGGAGCAGTTCTTC

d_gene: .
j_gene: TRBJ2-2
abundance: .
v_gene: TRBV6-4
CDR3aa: CASSETGAAGELFF
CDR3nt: TGTGCCAGCAGTGAAACGGGGGCTGCCGGGGAGCTGTTTTTT

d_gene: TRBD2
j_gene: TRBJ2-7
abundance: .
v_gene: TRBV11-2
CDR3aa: CASSDLLVTSGSYEQYF
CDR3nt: TGTGCCAGCAGCGACCTTCTTGTGACTAGCGGTTCCTACGAGCAGTACTTC

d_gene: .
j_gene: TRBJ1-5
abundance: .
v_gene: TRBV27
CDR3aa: CASRRGGDSNQPQHF
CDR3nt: TGTGCCAGCAGGCGGGGGGGAGATAGCAATCAGCCCCAGCATTTT

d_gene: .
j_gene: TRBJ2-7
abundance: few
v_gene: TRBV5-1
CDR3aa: CASSATGTEQYF
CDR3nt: TGCGCCAGCAGCGCGACGGGGACGGAGCAGTACTTC

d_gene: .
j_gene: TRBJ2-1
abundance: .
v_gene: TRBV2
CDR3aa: CASIDTDNEQFF
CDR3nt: TGTGCCAGCATTGACACTGACAATGAGCAGTTCTTC

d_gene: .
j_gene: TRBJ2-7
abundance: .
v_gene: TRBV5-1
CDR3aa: CASSLVPDNSYEQYF
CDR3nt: TGCGCCAGCAGCTTGGTGCCGGACAACTCCTACGAGCAGTACTTC

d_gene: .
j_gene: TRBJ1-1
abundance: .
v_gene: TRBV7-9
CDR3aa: CASSFNQGTNTEAFF
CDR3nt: TGTGCCAGCAGCTTTAACCAGGGGACTAACACTGAAGCTTTCTTT

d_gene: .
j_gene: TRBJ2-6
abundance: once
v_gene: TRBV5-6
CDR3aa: CASSLGTAIASGANVLTF
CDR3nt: TGTGCCAGCAGCCTTGGGACCGCGATCGCCTCTGGGGCCAACGTCCTGACTTTC

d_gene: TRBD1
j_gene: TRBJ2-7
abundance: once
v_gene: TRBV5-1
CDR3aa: CASSLGDRGLRSYEQYF
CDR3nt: TGCGCCAGCAGCTTGGGGGACAGGGGGCTAAGGTCCTACGAGCAGTACTTC

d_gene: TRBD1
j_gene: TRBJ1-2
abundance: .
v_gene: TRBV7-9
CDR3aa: CASSYLGGPSGYTF
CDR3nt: TGTGCCAGCAGCTACCTAGGGGGCCCCTCCGGCTACACCTTC

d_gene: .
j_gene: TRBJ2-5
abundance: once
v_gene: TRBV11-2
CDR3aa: CASSLLGSQETQYF
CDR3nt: TGTGCCAGCAGCTTACTGGGCAGCCAAGAGACCCAGTACTTC

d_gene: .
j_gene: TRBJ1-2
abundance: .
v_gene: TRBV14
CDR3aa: CASSLRGGGYTF
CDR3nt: TGTGCCAGCAGCCTCAGGGGTGGTGGCTACACCTTC

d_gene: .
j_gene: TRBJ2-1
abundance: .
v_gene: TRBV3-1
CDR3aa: CATRGEQGIVDEQFF
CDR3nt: TGTGCCACGAGAGGGGAACAGGGTATAGTCGATGAGCAGTTCTTC

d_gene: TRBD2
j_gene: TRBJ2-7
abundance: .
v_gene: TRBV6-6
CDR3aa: CASSLDRLAGVNEQYF
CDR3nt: TGTGCCAGCAGTCTGGACCGACTAGCGGGAGTAAACGAGCAGTACTTC

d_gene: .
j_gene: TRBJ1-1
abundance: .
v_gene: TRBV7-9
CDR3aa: CASSLLRQPRWAFF
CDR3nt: TGTGCCAGCAGCTTGCTCCGACAGCCAAGGTGGGCTTTCTTT

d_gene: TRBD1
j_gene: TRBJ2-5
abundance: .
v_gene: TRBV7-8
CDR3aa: CASSPGQGSETQYF
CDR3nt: TGTGCCAGCAGCCCGGGACAGGGATCGGAGACCCAGTACTTC

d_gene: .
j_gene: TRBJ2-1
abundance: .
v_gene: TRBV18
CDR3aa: CASSPPPPTYNEQFF
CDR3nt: TGTGCCAGCTCACCACCGCCTCCTACCTACAATGAGCAGTTCTTC

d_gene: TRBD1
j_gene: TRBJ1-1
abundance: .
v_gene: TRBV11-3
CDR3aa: CASSAGQGGTEAFF
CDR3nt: TGTGCCAGCAGCGCAGGACAGGGTGGAACTGAAGCTTTCTTT

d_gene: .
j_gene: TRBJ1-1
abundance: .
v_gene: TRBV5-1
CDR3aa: CASSFSQGEAFF
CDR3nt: TGCGCCAGCAGCTTTTCCCAGGGTGAAGCTTTCTTT

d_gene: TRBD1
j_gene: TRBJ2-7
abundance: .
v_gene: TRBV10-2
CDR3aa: CASYGTDSYEQYF
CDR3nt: TGCGCCAGCTACGGGACAGACTCCTACGAGCAGTACTTC

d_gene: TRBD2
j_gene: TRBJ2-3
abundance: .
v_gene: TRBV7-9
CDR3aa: CASSFSGGASDTQYF
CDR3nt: TGTGCCAGCAGCTTTAGCGGGGGGGCCTCAGATACGCAGTATTTT

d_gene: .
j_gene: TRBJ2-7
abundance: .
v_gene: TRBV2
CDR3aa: CASNGGLEQYF
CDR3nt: TGTGCCAGCAATGGTGGGCTCGAGCAGTACTTC

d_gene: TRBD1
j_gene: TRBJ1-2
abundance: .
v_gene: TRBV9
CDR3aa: CASSVTTGESWGYTF
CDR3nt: TGTGCCAGCAGCGTAACGACAGGGGAGTCCTGGGGCTACACCTTC

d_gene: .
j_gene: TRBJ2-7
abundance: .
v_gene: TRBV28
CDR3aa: CASSLVGISYEQYF
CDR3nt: TGTGCCAGCAGTTTAGTCGGAATTTCCTACGAGCAGTACTTC

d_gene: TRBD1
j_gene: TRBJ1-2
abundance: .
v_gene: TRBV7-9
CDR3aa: CASSLGDREFLNGYTF
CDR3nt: TGTGCCAGCAGCTTAGGGGACAGGGAATTTCTTAATGGCTACACCTTC

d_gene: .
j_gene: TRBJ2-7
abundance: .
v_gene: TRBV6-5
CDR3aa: CASSYVTGQSYEQYF
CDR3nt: TGTGCCAGCAGTTACGTAACAGGGCAGTCCTACGAGCAGTACTTC

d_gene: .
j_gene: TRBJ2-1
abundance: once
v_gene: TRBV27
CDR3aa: CASSDLYEQFF
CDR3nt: TGTGCCAGCAGTGATCTATATGAGCAGTTCTTC

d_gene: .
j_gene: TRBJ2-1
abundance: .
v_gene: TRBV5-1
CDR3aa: CASSLTGRNSYNEQFF
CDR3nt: TGCGCCAGCAGCTTAACTGGACGGAACTCCTACAATGAGCAGTTCTTC

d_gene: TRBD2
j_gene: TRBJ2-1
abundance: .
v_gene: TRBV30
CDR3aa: CAWSVGTSGGADEQFF
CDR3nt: TGTGCCTGGAGTGTAGGGACTAGCGGGGGGGCGGATGAGCAGTTCTTC

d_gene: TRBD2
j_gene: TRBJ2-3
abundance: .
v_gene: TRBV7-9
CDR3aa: CASSGRLAGDTQYF
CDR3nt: TGTGCCAGCAGCGGCCGACTAGCGGGAGATACGCAGTATTTT

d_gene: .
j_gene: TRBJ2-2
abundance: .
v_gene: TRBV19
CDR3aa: CASSIEGAGSGELFF
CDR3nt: TGTGCCAGTAGTATAGAGGGGGCAGGATCCGGGGAGCTGTTTTTT

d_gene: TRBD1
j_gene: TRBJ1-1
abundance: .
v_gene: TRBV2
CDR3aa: CANLKTGASATEAFF
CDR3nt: TGTGCCAACCTGAAGACAGGGGCATCGGCCACTGAAGCTTTCTTT